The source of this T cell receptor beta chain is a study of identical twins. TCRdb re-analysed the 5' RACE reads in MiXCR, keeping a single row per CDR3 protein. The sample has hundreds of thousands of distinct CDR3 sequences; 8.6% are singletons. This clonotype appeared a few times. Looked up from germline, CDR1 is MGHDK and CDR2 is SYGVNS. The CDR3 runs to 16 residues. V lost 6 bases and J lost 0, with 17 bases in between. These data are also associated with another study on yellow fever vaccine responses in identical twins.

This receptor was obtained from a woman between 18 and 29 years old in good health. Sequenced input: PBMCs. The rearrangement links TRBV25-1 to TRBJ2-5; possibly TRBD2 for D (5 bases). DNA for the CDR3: TGTGCCAGCAGCCTCGAAGGACTCTGGTACCAAGAGACCCAGTACTTC. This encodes CASSLEGLWYQETQYF. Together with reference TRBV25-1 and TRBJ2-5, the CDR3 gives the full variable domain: EADIYQTPRYLVIGTGKKITLECSQTMGHDKMYWYQQDPGMELHLIHYSYGVNSTEKGDLSSESTVSRIRTEHFPLTLESARPSHTSQYLCASSLEGLWYQETQYFGPGTRLLVL.